This entry lists 5 T cell receptor beta chains sequenced from one sample in a study of regulatory T cells in long-lasting Graves disease. HTBI primers from iRepertoire and Arm-PCR of CDR3 regions yielded the TCR beta libraries. In TCRdb, the multiplex PCR reads were re-called with MiXCR into one record per CDR3 protein. Here the sample spans 420,000 or so distinct CDR3 sequences, about a sixth being singletons. Time point of the sample: newly diagnosed GD, antithyroid drugs for less than 3 months. The TCR library used RNA extracted from PBMCs. These same data were also listed under a study on T cells in Graves' hyperthyroidism and ophthalmopathy.

The specimen comprised peripheral blood mononuclear cells (PBMCs), sampled at new diagnosis, from a patient treated with antithyroid drugs. These receptors were taken from a woman under 30 with Graves disease.

The table lists this clonotype with many counts. The J gene is TRBJ2-7, the V gene TRBV11-2; unclear D gene. The germline V gene encodes CDR1 SGHAT and CDR2 FQNNGV. V was trimmed by 1 base and J by 3 bases, leaving 10 bases between them. The CDR3 consists of 14 residues. This CDR3 reads CASSLVANNYEQYF. CDR3 nucleotides: TGTGCCAGCAGCTTAGTGGCAAACAACTACGAGCAGTACTTC.

This clonotype was seen many times. The chain combines TRBV30 with TRBJ2-5; 7 nucleotides agree with TRBD2. Germline loops: CDR1 GTSNPN, CDR2 SVGIG (reference sequence). The J segment lost 4 bases and the V segment lost 2 bases, leaving 13 bases of the junction unmatched. The CDR3 sequence is 16 residues long. The DNA of the CDR3 is TGTGCCTGGAGTTTAGCCGGGTCCCCGGGGGGAGAGACCCAGTACTTC. Protein: CAWSLAGSPGGETQYF.

At least ten counts were recorded for this clonotype. The gene calls are TRBV30 and TRBJ1-1, with unresolved D. CDR1 is GTSNPN and CDR2 is SVGIG in the germline V gene (reference sequence). The CDR3 spans 13 residues. Trimming cost V 3 bases and J 4 bases, with 12 bases left between them. CDR3 residues: CAWSADSPTEAFF. CDR3 coding DNA: TGTGCCTGGAGCGCCGACTCCCCCACTGAAGCTTTCTTT.

This clonotype was observed many times. This chain uses TRBV7-9 with TRBJ2-7; D is perhaps TRBD1 or TRBD2 (6 bases each). The CDR3 extends over 14 amino acids. The V end lost 5 bases, the J end lost 2 bases, and 13 bases lay between the germline ends. CDR1 and CDR2 (germline): SEHNR, FQNEAQ (reference sequence). The CDR3 spells CASSPGDTPYEQYF. CDR3 sequence (DNA): TGTGCCAGCAGCCCGGGGGACACCCCCTACGAGCAGTACTTC.

V usage is TRBV10-3 and J usage is TRBJ1-1; D unclear. Germline CDR1 ENHRY, CDR2 SYGVKD. Trimming took off 6 bases at V and 3 bases at J, with 8 bases between the two ends. This CDR3 has 12 residues. CDR3 DNA sequence: TGTGCCATCAGCGGGCAGGACACTGAAGCTTTCTTT. Protein: CAISGQDTEAFF.